The present T cell receptor (beta chain) was sequenced within a study of T cell clones after liver transplantation. The germline V gene has CDR1 SGHRS and CDR2 YFSETQ. This CDR3 region has 14 residues. Trimming took 5 bases from V and 2 from J, leaving 10 bases between them. This clone is medium-sized (0.01 to 0.1%) in the sample. Repertoires were generated with immunoSEQ multiplex PCR, while TCRdb's copy carries only in-frame clones and drops some. The table lists tens of thousands of clones, 70% to 80% of them singletons. The chain recombines TRBV5-1 with TRBJ2-2, with D maybe TRBD1 (5 bases). The clonotype originates from a human patient who received a liver transplant. Some T cells may trace back to the graft donor. The sample in question was CD4+ T cells from blood, obtained at the approximately 16-month timepoint. The CDR3 reads CASRRQGNTGELFF. Written as DNA, the CDR3 is TGCGCCAGCAGACGTCAGGGCAACACCGGGGAGCTGTTTTTT.